These T cell receptor beta chains were read from a single sample in a study of blood T cell repertoires in COVID-19. Only in-frame clones appear in the TCRdb table, and some are missing; sequencing was by immunoSEQ multiplex PCR. The sample holds 150,000 to 200,000 clones, about 85% seen once. Specimen: peripheral blood. These receptors all come from a woman aged 55-69 years with acute or convalescent COVID-19. CDR3s include the opening cysteine and the closing phenylalanine or tryptophan. D genes are given only for firm matches. Clone size appears in some rows only: once, few, many, or a class for an expanded clone.

len	abundance	j_gene	v_gene	d_gene	CDR3aa	CDR3nt
12	once	TRBJ2-1	TRBV10-1	NA	CASSEARGEQFF	TGCGCCAGCAGTGAGGCTAGGGGTGAGCAGTTCTTC
13	NA	TRBJ1-4	TRBV29-1	TRBD1	CSAAGTGAEKLFF	TGCAGCGCAGCCGGGACAGGGGCTGAAAAACTGTTTTTT
20	few	TRBJ2-7	TRBV3-1/TRBV3-2	TRBD2	CASSQGRHRRTSGSSYEQYF	TGTGCCAGCAGCCAAGGACGCCACAGGAGAACTAGCGGGAGCTCCTACGAGCAGTACTTC
13	NA	TRBJ2-3	TRBV19	NA	CASSNIHTDTQYF	TGTGCCAGTTCCAACATCCACACAGATACGCAGTATTTT
15	NA	TRBJ2-2	TRBV24-1	NA	CATSDQNRNTGELFF	TGTGCCACCAGTGACCAAAACAGGAACACCGGGGAGCTGTTTTTT
15	NA	TRBJ1-5	TRBV5-1	NA	CASSLDGGGDQPQHF	TGCGCCAGCAGCTTGGATGGGGGCGGCGATCAGCCCCAGCATTTT
12	once	TRBJ1-2	TRBV3-1/TRBV3-2	NA	CASTGGNYGYTF	TGTGCCAGCACCGGGGGGAACTATGGCTACACCTTC
15	NA	TRBJ1-1	TRBV19	NA	CASSPRFGGPTEAFF	TGTGCCAGTAGTCCGCGTTTTGGGGGCCCCACTGAAGCTTTCTTT
13	NA	TRBJ1-4	TRBV5-5	TRBD1	CASSLTGEEKLFF	TGTGCCAGCAGCTTGACAGGGGAGGAAAAACTGTTTTTT
10	once	TRBJ1-1	TRBV20-1	NA	CSASGDSAFF	TGCAGTGCTAGCGGGGATTCTGCTTTCTTT
15	NA	TRBJ2-1	TRBV3-1/TRBV3-2	TRBD2	CASTRAGVSYNEQFF	TGTGCCAGCACCCGAGCGGGAGTGTCCTACAATGAGCAGTTCTTC
12	NA	TRBJ2-5	TRBV29-1	NA	CSVEVTPETQYF	TGCAGCGTTGAAGTGACTCCAGAGACCCAGTACTTC
12	NA	TRBJ1-2	TRBV7-2	TRBD1	CASSLAEDREVF	TGTGCCAGCAGCTTAGCGGAAGACAGGGAAGTCTTC
15	NA	TRBJ1-2	TRBV18	TRBD1	CASSPPGTGHYGYTF	TGTGCCAGCTCCCCTCCCGGGACAGGGCACTATGGCTACACCTTC
13	few	TRBJ1-1	TRBV12-3/TRBV12-4	NA	CASSQLSRSEAFF	TGTGCCAGCAGCCAATTGTCGAGGTCTGAAGCTTTCTTT
15	NA	TRBJ1-2	TRBV6-2/TRBV6-3	NA	CASSYAPGANYGYTF	TGTGCCAGCAGTTACGCCCCGGGTGCTAACTATGGCTACACCTTC
17	NA	TRBJ1-3	TRBV19	NA	CASSILGAPGSGNTIYF	TGTGCCAGTAGTATTTTGGGGGCGCCCGGATCTGGAAACACCATATATTTT
11	once	TRBJ1-2	TRBV6-2/TRBV6-3	NA	CASSSDSGYTF	TGTGCCAGCAGCTCGGACAGTGGCTACACCTTC
18	few	TRBJ2-2	TRBV7-8	TRBD2	CASSLGLAGGLNTGELFF	TGTGCCAGCAGCTTGGGACTAGCGGGAGGGTTGAACACCGGGGAGCTGTTTTTT
14	NA	TRBJ2-4	TRBV6-1	NA	CASSEQGIKNIQYF	TGTGCCAGCAGTGAACAGGGAATCAAAAACATTCAGTACTTC
13	many	TRBJ1-2	TRBV7-9	NA	CASSLLSDYGYTF	TGTGCCAGCAGCTTACTCTCCGACTATGGCTACACCTTC
17	NA	TRBJ2-1	TRBV11-3	TRBD2	CASSSPAGLAVYNEQFF	TGTGCCAGCAGTTCCCCGGCCGGACTAGCGGTCTACAATGAGCAGTTCTTC
16	NA	TRBJ1-3	TRBV11-2	NA	CASRLSRGRTGNTIYF	TGTGCCAGCAGGTTGAGCAGGGGACGAACTGGAAACACCATATATTTT
13	NA	TRBJ2-5	TRBV12-3/TRBV12-4	NA	CASSLDGSQTQYF	TGTGCCAGCAGTTTAGACGGGAGTCAGACCCAGTACTTC
14	NA	TRBJ2-2	TRBV3-1/TRBV3-2	TRBD2	CASNAGGSTGELFF	TGTGCCAGCAACGCGGGGGGAAGCACCGGGGAGCTGTTTTTT
19	NA	TRBJ2-2	TRBV10-3	TRBD1	CAITVTGGAKRPSTGELFF	TGTGCCATCACTGTGACAGGGGGCGCGAAGAGGCCTAGTACCGGGGAGCTGTTTTTT
15	NA	TRBJ1-5	TRBV11-2	NA	CASSPAAPPNQPQHF	TGTGCCAGCAGCCCCGCTGCGCCACCAAATCAGCCCCAGCATTTT
16	NA	TRBJ1-4	TRBV7-8	NA	CASSLATGGGEEKLFF	TGTGCCAGCAGCTTAGCGACCGGGGGAGGGGAGGAAAAACTGTTTTTT
15	NA	TRBJ2-5	TRBV15	TRBD2	CATSLSGSFVETQYF	TGTGCCACCAGCCTGAGCGGGAGTTTTGTCGAGACCCAGTACTTC
14	NA	TRBJ1-2	TRBV15	NA	CATSPGGVQWGYTF	TGTGCCACCAGCCCGGGGGGGGTACAATGGGGCTACACCTTC
16	NA	TRBJ2-1	TRBV10-3	TRBD2	CAISDPLADLDNEQFF	TGTGCCATCAGTGACCCCCTAGCGGATCTCGACAATGAGCAGTTCTTC
13	NA	TRBJ1-2	TRBV12-3/TRBV12-4	NA	CASSLNSNYGYTF	TGTGCCAGCAGTTTAAACAGCAACTATGGCTACACCTTC
13	NA	TRBJ2-1	TRBV7-3	TRBD1	CASSTRQGRGQFF	TGTGCCAGCAGCACACGACAGGGTCGGGGGCAGTTCTTC
13	NA	TRBJ1-2	TRBV9	TRBD1	CASSPGQGDGYTF	TGTGCCAGCAGCCCGGGACAGGGGGATGGCTACACCTTC
17	NA	TRBJ2-1	TRBV18	TRBD2	CASSPPGGSPSYNEQFF	TGTGCCAGCTCACCACCCGGCGGGAGCCCCTCCTACAATGAGCAGTTCTTC
14	NA	TRBJ1-5	TRBV24-1	NA	CATSRPRGHQPQHF	TGTGCCACTAGTCGCCCCAGGGGTCATCAGCCCCAGCATTTT
14	few	TRBJ2-1	TRBV5-1	TRBD2	CASSGGEVAVEQFF	TGCGCCAGCAGCGGGGGGGAGGTAGCGGTTGAGCAGTTCTTC
13	once	TRBJ1-2	TRBV6-5	TRBD1	CASRDRRNYGYTF	TGTGCCAGCAGGGACAGGCGGAACTATGGCTACACCTTC
13	NA	TRBJ1-1	TRBV28	NA	CASSMARGGQAFF	TGTGCCAGCAGCATGGCCCGGGGGGGGCAAGCTTTCTTT
13	NA	TRBJ2-1	TRBV2	TRBD1	CASSRTGFNEQFF	TGTGCCAGCAGCAGGACAGGTTTCAATGAGCAGTTCTTC
14	NA	TRBJ2-2	TRBV6-5	TRBD1	CATRDRPNTGELFF	TGTGCCACAAGGGACAGACCGAACACCGGGGAGCTGTTTTTT